This T cell receptor beta chain is drawn from a study of post-analysis software for immune sequencing data. Study-wide points: Roughly five TRBV segments, including TRBV5-6, TRBV5-1 and TRBV20-1, were more frequent in patients than controls.

This clonotype has more than one count but fewer than ten. Its target is unknown. Germline CDR1 is MNHEY and CDR2 is SVGAGI. The CDR3 is 14 residues long. V was cut by 0 bases and J by 7 bases, with 12 bases left in between. Carried by the TCR beta cDNA libraries were unique molecular identifiers. The yield from approximately 1 to 10 million T cells was 500,000 or so cDNA molecules in total. MiXCR was run by TCRdb on the PCR reads, yielding one entry per CDR3 protein. The sample yields 650,000 to 900,000 distinct CDR3 sequences, under 60% seen once. V is TRBV6-5 and J is TRBJ1-2; D is undetermined. This TCR was recovered from a girl aged 5-17 years with multiple sclerosis. The sequencing sample was made of blood. CDR3 amino acids: CASSYSLLGPGYTF. CDR3 coding DNA: TGTGCCAGCAGTTACTCGCTGCTGGGCCCTGGCTACACCTTC.